These 29 T cell receptor beta chains originate from one sample sequenced in a study of cytomegalovirus exposure and HLA in healthy donors. It was with 60 Vbeta and 13 Jbeta primers that the PCR ran. Clones were sequenced by immunoSEQ multiplex PCR, and TCRdb holds only the in-frame ones, with some missing. The repertoire includes some 140,000 clones, 77% of them detected once, and approximately 0.94% sits in the top ten. Sample: PBMCs. These receptors were obtained from a woman aged 55-75 years in good health and CMV-seronegative.

CDR3 residues: CASSGGTRYSGANVLTF. The CDR3 coding sequence is TGTGCCAGTTCCGGAGGTACCCGTTACTCTGGGGCCAACGTCCTGACTTTC. This chain connects TRBV19 to TRBJ2-6, with TRBD2 as a possible D gene (5 bases). Germline CDR1 reads LNHDA; CDR2 reads SQIVND (reference sequence). Trimming stripped 8 bases from V and 0 bases from J, with 17 bases between. CDR3 length: 17 residues.

The V and J genes are TRBV19 and TRBJ2-1; perhaps TRBD2 as D (6 bases). V lost 4 bases to trimming and J lost 1 base, with 8 bases between them. The CDR3 is 14 residues long. CDR1 and CDR2 (germline): LNHDA, SQIVND (reference sequence). The CDR3 bases are TGTGCCAGTAGTACAGGGACTTCCTACAATGAGCAGTTCTTC. This sequence encodes CASSTGTSYNEQFF. Based on the CDR3 plus reference TRBV19 and TRBJ2-1, the full variable domain is DGGITQSPKYLFRKEGQNVTLSCEQNLNHDAMYWYRQDPGQGLRLIYYSQIVNDFQKGDIAEGYSVSREKKESFPLTVTSAQKNPTAFYLCASSTGTSYNEQFFGPGTRLTVL.

Only a few counts were recorded for this clone. This chain joins TRBV19 and TRBJ2-1; 8 bases line up with TRBD2. The J segment lost 7 bases and the V segment lost 0 bases, leaving 5 bases of the junction unmatched. The CDR3 extends over 15 amino acids. In germline, CDR1 is LNHDA, CDR2 SQIVND (reference sequence). The DNA of the CDR3 is TGTGCCAGTAGTATAGATCGAGCGGGAGTAAATGAGCAGTTCTTC. Residues: CASSIDRAGVNEQFF.

This clone occurred a few times. In nucleotides, the CDR3 is TGCGCCAGCAGTGAGAACAGGGGGAACATTCAGTACTTC. Translating it yields CASSENRGNIQYF. The gene calls are TRBV10-1 and TRBJ2-4, with 8 positions matching TRBD1. V shed 2 bases, J shed 7 bases, and the junction held 1 base outside the gene matches. Germline lookup yields CDR1 WNHNN and CDR2 SYGVQD (reference sequence). The CDR3 length is 13 residues.

The chain couples TRBV18 to TRBJ1-2; TRBD1 might be the D (6 bases). Per germline, CDR1 KGHSH and CDR2 LQKENI. V lost 4 bases and J lost 8, with 23 bases in between. CDR3 length: 16 residues. Here the CDR3 DNA reads TGTGCCAGCTCACGTCTTGGGACAACCCTCTGGGAAGGCTACACCTTC. This codes for CASSRLGTTLWEGYTF.

V gene TRBV5-1 combines with J gene TRBJ2-1; TRBD2 matches 7 bases. Germline CDR1 SGHRS, CDR2 YFSETQ. The V gene end was trimmed by 0 bases and the J gene end by 2 bases; junction bases not matched to a gene: 5. The CDR3 has 16 amino acids. CDR3 amino acids: CASSLEAGAPYNEQFF. The CDR3 nucleotides are TGCGCCAGCAGCTTGGAGGCGGGAGCCCCCTACAATGAGCAGTTCTTC. Full variable domain (outside the CDR3, taken from reference TRBV5-1 and TRBJ2-1): KAGVTQTPRYLIKTRGQQVTLSCSPISGHRSVSWYQQTPGQGLQFLFEYFSETQRNKGNFPGRFSGRQFSNSRSEMNVSTLELGDSALYLCASSLEAGAPYNEQFFGPGTRLTVL.

The chain combines TRBV18 with TRBJ2-5, with 9 nucleotides matching TRBD2. The CDR3 has 17 residues. Trimming at V came to 2 bases and at J to 2 bases, leaving 9 bases not matched to a gene. Germline V gives CDR1 KGHSH, CDR2 LQKENI. CDR3 protein: CASSPRLAVMQQETQYF. The CDR3, as DNA: TGTGCCAGCTCACCAAGACTAGCGGTCATGCAACAAGAGACCCAGTACTTC.

This clone was recorded once. The rearrangement joins TRBV30 to TRBJ2-7, with D possibly being TRBD2 (6 bases). Trimming cost V 4 bases and J 10 bases, with 23 bases left between them. CDR3 length: 14 residues. Germline V gives CDR1 GTSNPN, CDR2 SVGIG (reference sequence). CDR3 in amino acids: CAWNHGGGKGIQYF. The CDR3 DNA is TGTGCCTGGAACCACGGTGGGGGGAAGGGGATACAGTACTTC.

The chain joins TRBV4-1 to TRBJ2-7; 7 bases match TRBD1. From germline, CDR1 is MGHRA and CDR2 YSYEKL. Germline trimming cut 3 bases from V and 2 bases from J; bases unmatched to any gene: 7. This CDR3 comprises 15 residues. CDR3 sequence: CASSQLPGTAYEQYF. CDR3 sequence (DNA): TGCGCCAGCAGCCAGCTCCCCGGGACAGCCTACGAGCAGTACTTC.

The chain links TRBV6-4 to TRBJ1-1; D unclear. The CDR3 contains 13 residues. Germline V lookup: CDR1 MRHNA, CDR2 SNTAGT. Trimming took off 0 bases at V and 3 bases at J, with 5 bases between the two ends. The CDR3 nucleotides are TGTGCCAGCAGTGACTCTGGGCACACTGAAGCTTTCTTT. Its protein product is CASSDSGHTEAFF.

In this sample, this clone turned up a few times. The chain joins TRBV28 to TRBJ1-2; D remains unclear. CDR3 length: 14 residues. The ends were cut back, 1 base at V and 8 bases at J, with 14 bases in the middle. The germline V gene encodes CDR1 MDHEN and CDR2 SYDVKM. CDR3: CASSLSAMGYGYTF. In DNA form, the CDR3 reads TGTGCCAGCAGTTTATCGGCTATGGGCTACGGCTACACCTTC.

This clone showed up just a few times. V usage is TRBV28 and J usage is TRBJ2-5; 7 bases are shared with TRBD2. This CDR3 comprises 18 residues. V trimming: 5 bases; J trimming: 4 bases; junction bases outside the gene matches: 19. CDR1 is MDHEN, CDR2 SYDVKM, per germline. The chain's CDR3 is CASSPHRGGSWVGETQYF. As DNA, the CDR3 is TGTGCCAGCAGTCCCCATAGGGGCGGGAGTTGGGTTGGAGAGACCCAGTACTTC.

This CDR3 reads CASKTGFHEQFF. CDR3 sequence (DNA): TGTGCCAGCAAAACAGGGTTCCATGAGCAGTTCTTC. This chain uses TRBV19 with TRBJ2-1, with a tentative D call TRBD1 (6 bases). V gave up 9 bases and J gave up 8 bases, with 14 bases separating them. CDR1 is LNHDA and CDR2 is SQIVND in the germline V gene (reference sequence). CDR3 length: 12 residues.

The chain is built from TRBV18 and TRBJ2-7; weak D call: TRBD2 (5 bases). The CDR3 spans 13 residues. Germline values: CDR1 KGHSH, CDR2 LQKENI. V was cut by 2 bases and J by 5 bases, with 10 bases left in between. CDR3 nucleotides: TGTGCCAGCTCACCAGAGGGCCTTGACGAGCAGTACTTC. This sequence encodes CASSPEGLDEQYF.

The V call is TRBV5-1, the J call TRBJ1-2; D unclear. The V gene lost 0 bases and the J gene lost 0 bases, with 9 bases spanning the gap. The CDR3 length is 15 residues. Germline V CDR1 and CDR2: SGHRS, YFSETQ. DNA for the CDR3: TGCGCCAGCAGCTTGGGGGCCGGATCTAACTATGGCTACACCTTC. Residues: CASSLGAGSNYGYTF.

The rearrangement links TRBV19 to TRBJ2-1, with D perhaps matching TRBD2 (5 bases). Per the germline V gene, CDR1 is LNHDA and CDR2 is SQIVND (reference sequence). V shed 3 bases and J shed 3 bases, with 6 bases lying between them. This CDR3 has 13 amino acids. The CDR3 loop reads CASSMRVYNEQFF. CDR3 in DNA: TGTGCCAGTAGTATGCGGGTCTACAATGAGCAGTTCTTC.

The J gene is TRBJ2-1, the V gene TRBV7-2; 7 nucleotides agree with TRBD2. The CDR3 spans 15 residues. The ends lost 5 bases at V and 5 bases at J; junction bases unmatched: 9. CDR1 and CDR2 from the germline V gene are SGHTA and FQGNSA. The DNA for the CDR3 is TGTGCCAGCAGCGCGAGGGCCAGCGGGAACAATGAGCAGTTCTTC. It encodes CASSARASGNNEQFF.

This clone was counted once. This chain links TRBV5-1 with TRBJ2-3; TRBD1 matches 7 bases. V lost 4 bases, J lost 2 bases, and 7 bases stayed unmatched. The CDR3 length is 15 residues. CDR1 SGHRS and CDR2 YFSETQ come from the germline V gene. The DNA for the CDR3 is TGCGCCAGCAGCCTGGGGACAGAATACACAGATACGCAGTATTTT. It encodes CASSLGTEYTDTQYF.

V gene TRBV2 combines with J gene TRBJ2-5; TRBD1 matches at 9 bases. The CDR3 consists of 15 residues. The J segment lost 5 bases and the V segment lost 5 bases, leaving 9 bases of the junction unmatched. Germline loops: CDR1 SNHLY, CDR2 FYNNEI. The CDR3 bases are TGTGCCAGCAGTACCCAGGGACAGGGATCGGAGACCCAGTACTTC. Protein: CASSTQGQGSETQYF.

J is TRBJ2-2 and V is TRBV4-1; 7 nucleotides agree with TRBD2. CDR1 is MGHRA, CDR2 YSYEKL, per germline. V shed 6 bases and J 7 bases; nucleotides not matched to a gene: 14. The CDR3 runs to 16 residues. CDR3 in amino acids: CASRQPLAGEGGELFF. The CDR3 coding sequence is TGCGCCAGCAGGCAACCCCTGGCGGGAGAGGGCGGGGAGCTGTTTTTT.

The chain joins TRBV28 to TRBJ2-1; 8 bases map to TRBD2. CDR3 size: 14 residues. Losses at the gene ends were 3 bases for V and 7 bases for J; bases not matched to a gene: 5. Germline CDR1 reads MDHEN; CDR2 reads SYDVKM. The CDR3 here is CASSFRERENEQFF. The DNA for the CDR3 is TGTGCCAGCAGTTTTCGGGAGCGGGAGAATGAGCAGTTCTTC.

This clone was seen only a few times. This chain joins TRBV15 and TRBJ2-3, with TRBD2 identical over 7 bases. Germline assignment: CDR1 LNHNV and CDR2 YYDKDF (reference sequence). The junction had 0 bases not matched to a gene; V was cut back by 2 bases and J by 1 base. CDR3 size: 14 residues. The CDR3 DNA reads TGTGCCACCAGCAGACTAGCGGGCACAGATACGCAGTATTTT. Encoded protein: CATSRLAGTDTQYF.

The table lists this clone with a count of one. This chain joins TRBV27 and TRBJ2-7, with 7 bases aligning to TRBD1. CDR1 and CDR2 from the germline V gene are MNHEY and SMNVEV (reference sequence). This CDR3 has 18 amino acids. Germline trimming cut 5 bases from V and 2 bases from J; bases unmatched to any gene: 18. CDR3 region: CASSPQSPGTVGPYEQYF. The CDR3 DNA sequence: TGTGCCAGCAGTCCGCAATCCCCCGGGACAGTCGGCCCCTACGAGCAGTACTTC.

The sample holds one count of this clone. This chain joins TRBV15 and TRBJ1-4; no reliable D call. Per the germline V gene, CDR1 is LNHNV and CDR2 is YYDKDF (reference sequence). V lost 1 base and J lost 8, with 20 bases in between. This CDR3 is 17 amino acids long. The CDR3 loop is CATSRGGGKGFNEKLFF. In DNA, the CDR3 is TGTGCCACCAGCAGAGGTGGAGGGAAAGGCTTTAACGAAAAACTGTTTTTT.

The genes are TRBV6-5 and TRBJ2-5; D might be TRBD1 (6 bases). The DNA end is more similar to TRBJ2-7, so the J call may be wrong. The CDR3 extends over 11 amino acids. The germline V gene has CDR1 MNHEY and CDR2 SVGAGI. CDR3 sequence: CASRGGYEQYF. The CDR3 nucleotides are TGTGCCAGCAGAGGGGGCTACGAGCAGTACTTC.

Note on this clone: This likely comes from a read error, as the CDR3 has no conserved phenylalanine or tryptophan at its end. The chain is built from TRBV5-1 and TRBJ1-2; D unresolved. Per the germline V gene, CDR1 is SGHRS and CDR2 is YFSETQ. The CDR3 loop spans 14 amino acids. Trimming left V 4 bases short and J 7 bases short, with 17 bases between. The DNA of the CDR3 is TGCGCCAGCAGCCTCTTCCCGGGAGACGGTGGCTACACCCTC. This encodes CASSLFPGDGGYTL.

V usage is TRBV25-1 and J usage is TRBJ1-5; 7 positions match TRBD1. Germline assignment: CDR1 MGHDK and CDR2 SYGVNS. CDR3 length: 16 amino acids. Unmatched junction bases numbered 5, after V lost 2 bases and J lost 1 base. The CDR3 DNA reads as TGTGCCAGCAGTGAAACAGGGGTTGGGAGCAATCAGCCCCAGCATTTT. Its translation: CASSETGVGSNQPQHF.

The gene calls are TRBV6-5 and TRBJ2-7, with a tentative D call TRBD1 (5 bases). Looked up from germline, CDR1 is MNHEY and CDR2 is SVGAGI. The germline V and J ends were trimmed by 6 bases and 3 bases, with 15 bases remaining between them. This CDR3 region has 14 residues. The CDR3, as DNA: TGTGCCAGCAGGGATCAGATAGACAGCTACGAGCAGTACTTC. This codes for CASRDQIDSYEQYF.

This chain joins TRBV5-1 and TRBJ1-6; no firm D call. There are 14 residues in the CDR3. Trimming stripped 3 bases from V and 8 bases from J, with 12 bases between. Looked up from germline, CDR1 is SGHRS and CDR2 is YFSETQ. The CDR3 DNA sequence: TGCGCCAGCAGCTCCCGAGCCGGAGATTCACCCCTCCACTTT. Its translation: CASSSRAGDSPLHF.